A selection of T cell receptor beta chains follows, all from one sample in a study of cytomegalovirus exposure and HLA in healthy donors. The repertoire was sequenced with immunoSEQ multiplex PCR; TCRdb's copy has only in-frame clones and lacks some. The data contain more than 95,000 clones, 76% of them singletons. The source material was PBMCs. The receptors derive from a woman aged 18-30 years in good health and CMV-seropositive. The CDR3 runs from the conserved cysteine through the conserved F or W. D genes are given only for firm matches. Some rows have no size entry. The others give once, few or many, or a class for an expanded clone.

CDR3nt	CDR3aa	v_gene	j_gene	d_gene	abundance
TGTGCCAGCAGTTTATTTCCCGGTTTTAGGAGCGGGAGGGCCGGAAGCACAGATACGCAGTATTTT	CASSLFPGFRSGRAGSTDTQYF	TRBV28	TRBJ2-3	TRBD2	NA
TGCGCCAGCAGCTTTGGACTAGCGGGGTCCAGGGACAATGAGCAGTTCTTC	CASSFGLAGSRDNEQFF	TRBV5-1	TRBJ2-1	TRBD2	NA
TGTGCCAGTAGTATAGATGAGCGGTCCTACGAGCAGTACTTC	CASSIDERSYEQYF	TRBV19	TRBJ2-7	NA	NA
TGTGCCAGCAGCCCAGGTCAGGGGCGATTGAACACTGAAGCTTTCTTT	CASSPGQGRLNTEAFF	TRBV7-3	TRBJ1-1	NA	NA
TGCGCCAGCAGCCTGCCCGGGACAGACTCCTACGAGCAGTACTTC	CASSLPGTDSYEQYF	TRBV4-1	TRBJ2-7	TRBD1	NA
TGTGCCAGCAGCTTAGTAGGACAGGGTGTAGACACTGAAGCTTTCTTT	CASSLVGQGVDTEAFF	TRBV7-2	TRBJ1-1	TRBD1	NA
TGTGCCAGCAGTGAAGGACTAGCGGGCTCCGGTGAGCAGTTCTTC	CASSEGLAGSGEQFF	TRBV2	TRBJ2-1	TRBD2	NA
TGTGCCAGCATTTGGACAGGGGATAGCAATCAGCCCCAGCATTTT	CASIWTGDSNQPQHF	TRBV6-1	TRBJ1-5	TRBD1	NA
TGTGCCAGCAGCAGTAGCGGGAAGTCCCCGACCGGGGAGCTGTTTTTT	CASSSSGKSPTGELFF	TRBV9	TRBJ2-2	TRBD2	once
TGCGCCAGCAGCTTGGACCAGCGGGAACGCCAGTACTTC	CASSLDQRERQYF	TRBV5-1	TRBJ2-5	TRBD2	NA
TGCGCCAGCAGCATGAGTACTAGCGGGAGCCAAGAGACCCAGTACTTC	CASSMSTSGSQETQYF	TRBV5-1	TRBJ2-5	TRBD2	NA
TGTGCCAGCAGCTCCACAGGGAGACCCTACGAGCAGTACTTC	CASSSTGRPYEQYF	TRBV7-9	TRBJ2-7	NA	NA
TGTGCCAGCAGCGCACTAGCGGGTTACAATGAGCAGTTCTTC	CASSALAGYNEQFF	TRBV27	TRBJ2-1	TRBD2	NA
TGTGCCAGCAGCTTCGCAGGGGGGAGGTTTTCACCCCTCCACTTT	CASSFAGGRFSPLHF	TRBV13	TRBJ1-6	TRBD1	once
TGTGCCAGCAGCGTAGATACTAGTCATTCCTACGAGCAGTACTTC	CASSVDTSHSYEQYF	TRBV9	TRBJ2-7	NA	NA
TGCGCCAGCAGCCACGTCCTTGGAACAGGGAGTTCCGAGCAGTACTTC	CASSHVLGTGSSEQYF	TRBV4-1	TRBJ2-7	NA	few
TGTGCCAGCAGCGTAGTTGAGGCGGGGGGGCCAGATACGCAGTATTTT	CASSVVEAGGPDTQYF	TRBV9	TRBJ2-3	TRBD2	few
TGTGCCAGCAGTGATTGGGCGGGAGATACGCAGTATTTT	CASSDWAGDTQYF	TRBV6-1	TRBJ2-3	NA	few
TGTGCCAGCAGTCACGGACTCCGCCCCTACGAGCAGTACTTC	CASSHGLRPYEQYF	TRBV6-1	TRBJ2-7	NA	NA
TGTGCCAGCAGTTTCCCGCGGACTAGCGGGAGATGGTACACCGGGGAGCTGTTTTTT	CASSFPRTSGRWYTGELFF	TRBV28	TRBJ2-2	TRBD2	NA
TGTGCCAGCAGCCTGGACAGGATCAGCGTAGGTGACACTGAAGCTTTCTTT	CASSLDRISVGDTEAFF	TRBV11-2	TRBJ1-1	TRBD1	NA
TGTGCCTGGAGTGTACGGTCGGGGAATCAGCCCCAGCATTTT	CAWSVRSGNQPQHF	TRBV30	TRBJ1-5	NA	few
TGCAGCGTTGACGCGGGAAACACCGGGGAGCTGTTTTTT	CSVDAGNTGELFF	TRBV29-1	TRBJ2-2	NA	few
TGTGCCAGCAGCAAAACGGATAATTCACCCCTCCACTTT	CASSKTDNSPLHF	TRBV5-6	TRBJ1-6	NA	NA
TGTGCCAGTAGTATAGAAGGCTGGGACAGGTGGAACACTGAAGCTTTCTTT	CASSIEGWDRWNTEAFF	TRBV19	TRBJ1-1	TRBD1	NA
TGTGCCAGCAGCTTAGGGGCGGGAGGATACAATGAGCAGTTCTTC	CASSLGAGGYNEQFF	TRBV7-8	TRBJ2-1	TRBD2	NA
TGTGCCAGCTCACCAACGGGGGACGAGCAGTACTTC	CASSPTGDEQYF	TRBV18	TRBJ2-7	NA	NA
TGTGCCAGCAGTGACCGACAGGGGTCCGACACTGAAGCTTTCTTT	CASSDRQGSDTEAFF	TRBV2	TRBJ1-1	TRBD1	NA
TGTGCCAGCAGCCCACGGCTAGGGACTAGGACAGATACGCAGTATTTT	CASSPRLGTRTDTQYF	TRBV4-2	TRBJ2-3	TRBD2	NA
TGTGCCAGCGTTCCCTTACGGGACAGGGGGCTAAAGACCCAGTACTTC	CASVPLRDRGLKTQYF	TRBV27	TRBJ2-5	TRBD1	few
TGTGCCAGCACCGGCGGACTCTATTCACCCCTCCACTTT	CASTGGLYSPLHF	TRBV2	TRBJ1-6	NA	NA
TGTGCCAGCAGTTTGAGGACAGGGACCTACGAGCAGTACTTC	CASSLRTGTYEQYF	TRBV27	TRBJ2-7	TRBD1	NA
TGTGCCAGCTTACAGGGAGTAAACTATGGCTACACCTTC	CASLQGVNYGYTF	TRBV6-1	TRBJ1-2	NA	NA
TGTGCCAGCAGGCGAAGCTCCTACGAGCAGTACTTC	CASRRSSYEQYF	TRBV6-5	TRBJ2-7	NA	many
TGTGCCAGCAGCGTATTCGACAGGGGGCTCACAGATACGCAGTATTTT	CASSVFDRGLTDTQYF	TRBV9	TRBJ2-3	TRBD1	NA
TGCGCCAGCAGCCTCCAGCGGTCCGCCCAGAACAACAATGAGCAGTTCTTC	CASSLQRSAQNNNEQFF	TRBV4-1	TRBJ2-1	NA	NA
TGTGCCAGCAGCTTAGGGAGCGGGGGGGCTGAGACCCAGTACTTC	CASSLGSGGAETQYF	TRBV7-6	TRBJ2-5	TRBD2	NA
TGCGCCAGCAGTATTGAGGGCGCAGATACGCAGTATTTT	CASSIEGADTQYF	TRBV5-1	TRBJ2-3	NA	NA
TGTGCCAGCTCCCGAGGCTATGAGCAGTTCTTC	CASSRGYEQFF	TRBV6-6	TRBJ2-1	NA	few
TGTGCCAGCAGCGTATCCGACAGGATCGTCGCTGAAGCTTTCTTT	CASSVSDRIVAEAFF	TRBV9	TRBJ1-1	NA	NA
TGTGCCAGCAGCTCCAATGCCGGGATTTCGGGCTACACCTTC	CASSSNAGISGYTF	TRBV5-6	TRBJ1-2	NA	NA
TGCGCCAGCAGCCAAGGGTGGGGCGCGGACAATGAGCAGTTCTTC	CASSQGWGADNEQFF	TRBV4-1	TRBJ2-1	NA	NA
TGTGCCAGTAGTCCCAAGGGTACAGGGGTAGTTCAGCCCCAGCATTTT	CASSPKGTGVVQPQHF	TRBV19	TRBJ1-5	TRBD1	NA